What follows are 27 T cell receptor beta chains derived from one specimen sequenced in a study of cytomegalovirus exposure and HLA in healthy donors. PCR was performed using 60 Vbeta and 13 Jbeta primers. Assay used: immunoSEQ multiplex PCR; TCRdb lists only in-frame clones, some missing. The repertoire holds around 100,000 clones, with around 80% as singletons. Source material: PBMCs. These receptors all come from a man aged 30 to 45 in good health and CMV-seropositive.

The chain recombines TRBV5-1 with TRBJ1-1; no definite D call. The CDR3 runs to 13 residues. Trimming shortened V by 4 bases and J by 1 base, and 8 bases separated the two germline ends. Per the germline V gene, CDR1 is SGHRS and CDR2 is YFSETQ. This chain's CDR3 is CASSRDSNTEAFF. In DNA form, the CDR3 reads TGCGCCAGCAGCCGGGATTCGAACACTGAAGCTTTCTTT. Combining the CDR3 with reference TRBV5-1 and TRBJ1-1 gives the whole variable domain KAGVTQTPRYLIKTRGQQVTLSCSPISGHRSVSWYQQTPGQGLQFLFEYFSETQRNKGNFPGRFSGRQFSNSRSEMNVSTLELGDSALYLCASSRDSNTEAFFGQGTRLTVV.

V is TRBV5-1 and J is TRBJ2-2; the match to TRBD2 covers 11 bases. The germline V gene has CDR1 SGHRS and CDR2 YFSETQ. CDR3 length: 18 amino acids. J lost 0 bases, V lost 4 bases, and 8 bases had no gene match. This CDR3 is CASSGRTSGPPNTGELFF. The CDR3, as DNA: TGCGCCAGCAGCGGACGGACTAGCGGGCCACCGAACACCGGGGAGCTGTTTTTT.

The rearrangement uses TRBV5-6 and TRBJ1-2; no clear D. Germline-derived CDR1 and CDR2 are SGHDT and YYEEEE. This CDR3 has 13 residues. Trimming removed 3 bases from V and 2 bases from J, with 8 bases in between. The CDR3 here is CASSSDTNYGYTF. DNA of the CDR3: TGTGCCAGCAGCTCCGACACGAACTATGGCTACACCTTC. Using reference TRBV5-6 and TRBJ1-2 for the parts outside the CDR3, the full variable domain is DAGVTQSPTHLIKTRGQQVTLRCSPKSGHDTVSWYQQALGQGPQFIFQYYEEEERQRGNFPDRFSGHQFPNYSSELNVNALLLGDSALYLCASSSDTNYGYTFGSGTRLTVV.

The genes are TRBV14 and TRBJ1-2, with D tentatively TRBD1 (6 bases). This CDR3 comprises 13 residues. Looked up from germline, CDR1 is SGHDN and CDR2 is FVKESK. V lost 6 bases and J 2 bases, leaving 10 bases between the germline ends. This chain's CDR3 is CASSPGTNYGYTF. CDR3 sequence (DNA): TGTGCCAGCAGTCCCGGGACAAACTATGGCTACACCTTC.

V and J are TRBV5-1 and TRBJ2-2; 8 bases map to TRBD2. V shed 5 bases and J 4 bases; nucleotides not matched to a gene: 4. CDR1 is SGHRS and CDR2 is YFSETQ in the germline V gene. CDR3 length equals 14 residues. The CDR3 region has the DNA TGCGCCAGCAGTTGGACTAGCAGCACCGGGGAGCTGTTTTTT. This sequence encodes CASSWTSSTGELFF.

The chain couples TRBV5-6 to TRBJ1-6; D is unclear. CDR3 length: 14 residues. Germline CDR1 SGHDT, CDR2 YYEEEE. V was shortened by 2 bases and J by 10 bases, with 13 bases between the two germline ends. The CDR3 spells CASSFYQSPSPLHF. As DNA, the CDR3 is TGTGCCAGCAGCTTTTACCAGTCCCCCTCACCCCTCCACTTT.

This chain joins TRBV2 and TRBJ1-3; a possible D gene is TRBD1 (6 bases). CDR3 length: 14 residues. The germline V gene has CDR1 SNHLY and CDR2 FYNNEI. V gave up 4 bases and J gave up 1 base, with 8 bases separating them. This CDR3 reads CASSVRGSGNTIYF. The CDR3 nucleotides read TGTGCCAGCAGTGTGAGGGGGTCTGGAAACACCATATATTTT. Drawing the rest from reference TRBV2 and TRBJ1-3, the complete variable domain is EPEVTQTPSHQVTQMGQEVILRCVPISNHLYFYWYRQILGQKVEFLVSFYNNEISEKSEIFDDQFSVERPDGSNFTLKIRSTKLEDSAMYFCASSVRGSGNTIYFGEGSWLTVV.

J is TRBJ2-1 and V is TRBV11-2, with 7 nucleotides matching TRBD2. Trimming removed 1 base from V and 8 bases from J; junction bases left unmatched: 8. The CDR3 extends over 15 amino acids. CDR1 is SGHAT, CDR2 FQNNGV, per germline. The CDR3 DNA sequence: TGTGCCAGCAGCTTAGTCCGCGGGAGTGTCCATGAGCAGTTCTTC. Translating it yields CASSLVRGSVHEQFF.

J is TRBJ1-3 and V is TRBV13; D may be TRBD1 (5 bases). This CDR3 contains 15 residues. Germline V lookup: CDR1 PRHDT, CDR2 FYEKMQ (reference sequence). Trimming pared 3 bases from V and 4 bases from J, leaving 13 bases between. The CDR3 reads CASSLPGPGGNTIYF. The CDR3 DNA is TGTGCCAGCAGCTTGCCCGGACCAGGGGGAAACACCATATATTTT. The full variable domain, in which reference TRBV13 and TRBJ1-3 provide the parts outside the CDR3, is AAGVIQSPRHLIKEKRETATLKCYPIPRHDTVYWYQQGPGQDPQFLISFYEKMQSDKGSIPDRFSAQQFSDYHSELNMSSLELGDSALYFCASSLPGPGGNTIYFGEGSWLTVV.

The rearrangement links TRBV7-8 to TRBJ1-5; TRBD1 might be the D (5 bases). CDR3 length: 14 amino acids. Germline V gene lookup returns CDR1 SGHVS and CDR2 FQNEAQ. The V end lost 5 bases, the J end lost 7 bases, and 15 bases lay between the germline ends. The CDR3 DNA sequence: TGTGCCAGCAGCCGCCAGGGTCAGGGACAGCCCCAGCATTTT. This translates into CASSRQGQGQPQHF. The variable domain in full, with the rest retrieved from reference TRBV7-8 and TRBJ1-5, is GAGVSQSPRYKVAKRGQDVALRCDPISGHVSLFWYQQALGQGPEFLTYFQNEAQLDKSGLPSDRFFAERPEGSVSTLKIQRTQQEDSAVYLCASSRQGQGQPQHFGDGTRLSIL.

The rearrangement links TRBV4-1 to TRBJ1-1, with no clear D. V was pared by 4 bases and J by 8 bases, with 23 bases between. CDR3 size: 16 residues. CDR1 and CDR2 (germline): MGHRA, YSYEKL. The CDR3 coding sequence is TGCGCCAGCAGCCCCAGCGAGGGAAGTCTTGTGGTGGAAGCTTTCTTT. Protein sequence: CASSPSEGSLVVEAFF.

The rearrangement joins TRBV13 to TRBJ2-7, with D hard to call. The germline V and J ends were trimmed by 10 bases and 9 bases, with 16 bases remaining between them. This CDR3 is 11 amino acids long. CDR1 and CDR2 from the germline V gene are PRHDT and FYEKMQ (reference sequence). The CDR3 region is CATPSLLGQYV. For the CDR3, the DNA is TGTGCCACCCCCTCGCTTTTGGGGCAGTACGTC.

The rearrangement joins TRBV19 to TRBJ2-7, with 7 nucleotides matching TRBD1. The CDR3 length is 12 residues. The trim removed 5 bases at V and 3 bases at J, leaving 1 base unmatched. The germline CDR1 and CDR2 sequences are LNHDA and SQIVND (reference sequence). The CDR3 loop is CASSAGGYEQYF. CDR3 coding DNA: TGTGCCAGTAGTGCAGGGGGCTACGAGCAGTACTTC.

This chain uses TRBV11-3 with TRBJ2-2; D is perhaps TRBD1 (6 bases). The germline V gene encodes CDR1 SGHNT and CDR2 YENEEA. V shed 8 bases and J shed 4 bases, with 17 bases lying between them. The CDR3 consists of 15 residues. The CDR3 DNA is TGTGCCAGCTACGCGCCGTGGGGGCGCACCGGGGAGCTGTTTTTT. Encoded protein: CASYAPWGRTGELFF. The entire variable domain, with the rest obtained from reference TRBV11-3 and TRBJ2-2, is as follows: EAGVVQSPRYKIIEKKQPVAFWCNPISGHNTLYWYLQNLGQGPELLIRYENEEAVDDSQLPKDRFSAERLKGVDSTLKIQPAELGDSAVYLCASYAPWGRTGELFFGEGSRLTVL.

This chain links TRBV5-4 with TRBJ1-1; TRBD1 matches 7 bases. Germline CDR1 and CDR2: SGHNT and YYREEE (reference sequence). V lost 4 bases to trimming and J lost 4 bases; unmatched junction nucleotides: 10. The CDR3 runs to 15 residues. The DNA for the CDR3 is TGTGCCAGCAGCGCAAACGTCCGGGACAGCACTGAAGCTTTCTTT. Protein sequence: CASSANVRDSTEAFF.

This clone was seen at least ten times. The chain has TRBV9 and TRBJ2-1, with 8 bases matching TRBD2. V lost 0 bases, J lost 8 bases, and 7 bases stayed unmatched. The CDR3 extends over 15 amino acids. Per the germline V gene, CDR1 is SGDLS and CDR2 is YYNGEE. CDR3: CASSVDGTSGDEQFF. DNA of the CDR3: TGTGCCAGCAGCGTAGATGGGACTAGTGGCGATGAGCAGTTCTTC.

This clone showed up just a few times. The rearrangement links TRBV6-6 to TRBJ2-3, with 7 bases that match TRBD2. Germline-derived CDR1 and CDR2 are MNHNY and SVGAGI (reference sequence). V lost 6 bases, J lost 0 bases, and 6 bases stayed unmatched. The CDR3 is 15 amino acids. CDR3 region: CASRFGTTSTDTQYF. CDR3 nucleotides: TGTGCCAGCAGGTTCGGGACTACTAGCACAGATACGCAGTATTTT.

This clone turned up a few times. The chain recombines TRBV10-3 with TRBJ1-1, with 9 bases lining up with TRBD1. V shed 2 bases and J 5 bases; nucleotides not matched to a gene: 15. Germline V gene lookup returns CDR1 ENHRY and CDR2 SYGVKD. The CDR3 extends over 18 amino acids. CDR3 sequence (DNA): TGTGCCATCAGTGAGATCCCGGGACAGGGTGTGCTGTCGACTGAAGCTTTCTTT. It translates to CAISEIPGQGVLSTEAFF.

This chain joins TRBV5-1 and TRBJ2-1; D is ambiguous. Trimming left V 4 bases short and J 0 bases short, with 11 bases between. This CDR3 is 15 amino acids long. The germline V gene encodes CDR1 SGHRS and CDR2 YFSETQ. The CDR3 region is CASSQTRSSYNEQFF. CDR3 in DNA: TGCGCCAGCAGCCAAACACGGAGCTCCTACAATGAGCAGTTCTTC.

This sequence joins TRBV4-1 and TRBJ1-5; 7 nucleotides line up with TRBD1. Germline lookup yields CDR1 MGHRA and CDR2 YSYEKL. V was pared by 3 bases and J by 0 bases, with 2 bases of the junction left unmatched. The CDR3 loop spans 15 amino acids. The CDR3 loop reads CASSQTGYSNQPQHF. CDR3 nucleotides: TGCGCCAGCAGCCAGACAGGGTATAGCAATCAGCCCCAGCATTTT.

V is TRBV6-1 and J is TRBJ1-5; D call uncertain. Per the germline V gene, CDR1 is MNHNS and CDR2 is SASEGT. This CDR3 has 15 amino acids. Trimming cost V 1 base and J 0 bases, with 7 bases left between them. The CDR3 DNA reads as TGTGCCAGCAGTGAAGGATGGCATAGCAATCAGCCCCAGCATTTT. It is translated as CASSEGWHSNQPQHF.

This clone was counted only a few times. This rearrangement joins TRBV13 to TRBJ2-7; 9 bases agree with TRBD1. The CDR3 is 13 amino acids. CDR1 is PRHDT, CDR2 FYEKMQ, per germline (reference sequence). V gave up 5 bases and J gave up 5 bases; unmatched junction bases: 4. The CDR3 DNA is TGTGCCAGCAGCCAACAGGGGGCGGACGAGCAGTACGTC. This encodes CASSQQGADEQYV.

This clone turned up a few times. The chain combines TRBV7-2 with TRBJ2-7, with 7 bases that match TRBD1. Germline V gives CDR1 SGHTA, CDR2 FQGNSA. This CDR3 region has 15 residues. The trim removed 0 bases at V and 2 bases at J, leaving 4 bases unmatched. The DNA for the CDR3 is TGTGCCAGCAGCTTAGCGCAGGGGGTGGCCTACGAGCAGTACTTC. It encodes CASSLAQGVAYEQYF.

This chain connects TRBV30 to TRBJ1-5; a possible D gene is TRBD1 (6 bases). The V end lost 8 bases, the J end lost 7 bases, and 18 bases lay between the germline ends. The CDR3 length is 13 residues. Germline CDR1 reads GTSNPN; CDR2 reads SVGIG (reference sequence). CDR3 loop: CALSHRAGQPQHF. In nucleotides, the CDR3 is TGTGCCCTCTCCCACAGGGCCGGGCAGCCCCAGCATTTT.

This clone was seen just once. J is TRBJ1-2 and V is TRBV10-3; 9 bases are shared with TRBD1. The CDR3 contains 13 residues. The germline gives CDR1 ENHRY, CDR2 SYGVKD. V was clipped by 8 bases and J by 3 bases; unmatched bases: 4. CDR3 protein: CAIGTGGDYGYTF. CDR3 coding DNA: TGTGCCATCGGAACAGGGGGCGACTATGGCTACACCTTC.

The J gene is TRBJ2-2, the V gene TRBV5-1, with TRBD1 as a possible D gene (5 bases). The CDR3 spans 13 residues. Germline-derived CDR1 and CDR2 are SGHRS and YFSETQ. The ends were cut back, 4 bases at V and 7 bases at J, with 11 bases in the middle. The CDR3 nucleotides are TGCGCCAGCAGCCGGGCAGGGTACGGGGAGCTGTTTTTT. Protein sequence: CASSRAGYGELFF.

The rearrangement uses TRBV7-2 and TRBJ1-6; the D gene is possibly TRBD1 (5 bases). The ends were cut back, 5 bases at V and 6 bases at J, with 14 bases in the middle. The CDR3 extends over 15 amino acids. CDR1 and CDR2 (germline): SGHTA, FQGNSA. The CDR3 sequence: CASSEVRQSNSPLHF. The CDR3 region has the DNA TGTGCCAGCAGCGAAGTCCGACAGTCTAATTCACCCCTCCACTTT.